Listed below are T cell receptor beta chains from one sample, sequenced in a study of shared clonotypes between healthy human individuals. TCRdb's table, derived via immunoSEQ multiplex PCR, lists solely in-frame clones and lacks some. The sample includes 470,000 or so clones, approximately 78% of them seen just once. The specimen was PBMCs. The receptor source for this set is a woman between 40 and 55 years old in good health. Some clones in this sample may be carry-over from other donors' samples. CDR3s include the opening cysteine and the closing phenylalanine or tryptophan. A D gene is named only where the DNA matches it firmly. The size entry is marked missing in some rows and otherwise reads once, few, many or a size class.

>NA|TRBD1|TRBJ2-6|TRBV11-3
TGTGCCAGCAGCAAGGGACAGGGGGCCCCTGGGGCCAACGTCCTGACTTTC
CASSKGQGAPGANVLTF
>once|NA|TRBJ2-1|TRBV27
TGTGCCAGCAGTTTGACTCAGGTTGTATCCTACAATGAGCAGTTCTTC
CASSLTQVVSYNEQFF
>NA|NA|TRBJ2-5|TRBV19
TGTGCCAGTAGTCCCGGGACCTTAGAGACCCAGTACTTC
CASSPGTLETQYF
>NA|NA|TRBJ2-7|TRBV19
TGTGCCAGTAGTATTCACTCCTACGAGCAGTACTTC
CASSIHSYEQYF
>once|TRBD1|TRBJ2-3|TRBV29-1
TGCAGCGTTCCACCGACAGGGAGCACAGATACGCAGTATTTT
CSVPPTGSTDTQYF
>NA|TRBD1|TRBJ2-7|TRBV28
TGTGCCAGCAGTTTGATCGGGACAGGGGGTGGCGAGCAGTACTTC
CASSLIGTGGGEQYF
>NA|TRBD1|TRBJ1-4|TRBV10-2
TGCGCCAGCAGTGCAACAGGGGTGGAAAAACTGTTTTTT
CASSATGVEKLFF
>NA|NA|TRBJ2-7|TRBV6-5
TGTGCCAGCAGTTACAACCGGCTCTCCTACGAGCAGTACTTC
CASSYNRLSYEQYF
>NA|NA|TRBJ1-3|TRBV29-1
TGCAGCGTTCTACAGGAGCGGGCGTCTGGAAACACCATATATTTT
CSVLQERASGNTIYF
>NA|TRBD1|TRBJ2-2|TRBV2
TGTGCCAGCAGCAGGGACAGTCGTAGGGGGGAGCTGTTTTTT
CASSRDSRRGELFF
>NA|TRBD1|TRBJ1-5|TRBV9
TGTGCCAGCAGCGTAGAAGACAGGGGGCGCGGGGATCAGCCCCAGCATTTT
CASSVEDRGRGDQPQHF
>NA|NA|TRBJ1-2|TRBV9
TGTGCCAGCAGCCCCAATATCGGGGATCCTCGTCTCTATGGCTACACCTTC
CASSPNIGDPRLYGYTF
>NA|NA|TRBJ1-1|TRBV13
TGTGCCAGCAGCTTAGAAGCGGGCGGGCGGTCTGAAGCTTTCTTT
CASSLEAGGRSEAFF
>NA|NA|TRBJ2-1|TRBV4-3
TGCGCCAGCAGCCAACAATCCGGGCTCTACAATGAGCAGTTCTTC
CASSQQSGLYNEQFF
>NA|NA|TRBJ2-5|TRBV29-1
TGCAGCGTTGGACTTTCGCCGGGAGTACCAGAGACCCAGTACTTC
CSVGLSPGVPETQYF
>NA|NA|TRBJ2-1|TRBV28
TGTGCTGCCGTGGGGGGATTCTACAATGAGCAGTTCTTC
CAAVGGFYNEQFF
>NA|TRBD1|TRBJ1-2|TRBV2
TGTGCCAGCAGTCTGGGACAGGGTCATGGCTACACCTTC
CASSLGQGHGYTF
>NA|NA|TRBJ1-1|TRBV25-1
TGTGCCAGCAGTGAGTCCAGGGAGAACACTGAAGCTTTCTTT
CASSESRENTEAFF
>NA|NA|TRBJ2-7|TRBV6-1
TGTGCCAGCAGTGAAGATGTGGGCGGGACCTACGAGCAGTACTTC
CASSEDVGGTYEQYF
>NA|NA|TRBJ1-4|TRBV29-1
TGCAGCGTTGAGGGTGGGACTAATGAAAAACTGTTTTTT
CSVEGGTNEKLFF
>NA|NA|TRBJ1-4|TRBV18
TGTGCCAGCCACCATCGCAGGGCCATTAATGAAAAACTGTTTTTT
CASHHRRAINEKLFF
>few|NA|TRBJ2-1|TRBV5-4
TGTGCCAGCAGCTTGTCTGCTGACTACAATGAGCAGTTCTTC
CASSLSADYNEQFF
>NA|NA|TRBJ1-2|TRBV5-1
TGCGCCAGCAGCTTCGGGGGAAGTAGCTATGGCTACATCTTC
CASSFGGSSYGYIF
>NA|NA|TRBJ2-1|TRBV19
TGTGCCAGTATGCAGGGCTCTAAGGATGAGCAGTTCTTC
CASMQGSKDEQFF
>NA|TRBD1|TRBJ2-2|TRBV5-1
TGCGCCAGCAGCTTGGCGGGACAGGGTAACACCGGGGAGCTGTTTTTT
CASSLAGQGNTGELFF
>NA|NA|TRBJ2-7|TRBV10-3
TGTGCCAGCAGCGTCTCTACGGACTCATCCTACGAGCAGTACTTC
CASSVSTDSSYEQYF
>NA|NA|TRBJ2-1|TRBV7-8
TGTGCCAGCAGCTTAGCGCGACAGTACAATGAGCAGTTCTTC
CASSLARQYNEQFF
>NA|TRBD2|TRBJ2-5|TRBV7-2
TGTGCCAGCAGCCGCATTGCGGGAGTGAGAGAGACCCAGTACTTC
CASSRIAGVRETQYF
>once|NA|TRBJ1-5|TRBV6-1
TGTGCCAGCAGGGGAACAGGGCTCCCAAATCAGCCCCAGCATTTT
CASRGTGLPNQPQHF
>NA|NA|TRBJ1-2|TRBV5-5
TGTGCCAGCAGCTTGAGGGCGGCAGGGGAGTACGGCTACACCTTC
CASSLRAAGEYGYTF
>NA|TRBD1|TRBJ2-1|TRBV9
TGTGCCAGCAGCATCGCCGGGACAGACTACAATGAGCAGTTCTTC
CASSIAGTDYNEQFF
>NA|TRBD2|TRBJ2-5|TRBV19
TGTGCCAGTAGTATATGGCCTAGCGGGTTTCAAGAGACCCAGTACTTC
CASSIWPSGFQETQYF
>NA|NA|TRBJ1-4|TRBV18
TGTGCCAGCTCACCTGCACCAGGGGCAACTAATGAAAAACTGTTTTTT
CASSPAPGATNEKLFF
>NA|NA|TRBJ1-2|TRBV7-2
TGTGCCAGCAGCTTAGACAGGGCGGCTACTAACTATGGCTACACCTTC
CASSLDRAATNYGYTF
>NA|NA|TRBJ2-5|TRBV19
TGTGCCAGTAGTATAGTAGGACAGAGGGAGACCCAGTACTTC
CASSIVGQRETQYF
>NA|NA|TRBJ2-1|TRBV11-3
TGTGCCAGCAGCTTAGAATCCCCCAATGAGCAGTTCTTC
CASSLESPNEQFF
>few|NA|TRBJ1-1|TRBV18
TGTGCCAGCTCACCACCGGCCTTTTTAGTTAACACTGAAGCTTTCTTT
CASSPPAFLVNTEAFF
>NA|TRBD2|TRBJ2-5|TRBV27
TGTGCCAGCAGTCGGGAGGGAGGGGAGACCCAGTACTTC
CASSREGGETQYF
>once|NA|TRBJ2-3|TRBV11-2
TGTGCCAGCAGCTTAGATGGGTTGCCGGGATCTTGGCAGTATTTT
CASSLDGLPGSWQYF
>NA|NA|TRBJ2-5|TRBV28
TGTGCCAGCAGTTTGCTGGGGGGTAACCAAGAGACCCAGTACTTC
CASSLLGGNQETQYF
>NA|NA|TRBJ2-5|TRBV28
TGTGCCAGCAGTTTATGGGCAACCCGGGGAGAGACCCAGTACTTC
CASSLWATRGETQYF
>NA|NA|TRBJ1-2|TRBV25-1
TGTGCCAGCAGTGACAGCCGCTATGGCTACACCTTC
CASSDSRYGYTF
>NA|TRBD2|TRBJ2-5|TRBV29-1
TGCAGCGCCGAGTGGCTAGCGGGAACAGAGACCCAGTACTTC
CSAEWLAGTETQYF
>NA|NA|TRBJ2-1|TRBV10-2
TGCGCCAGCGGCGCCTCCTACAATGAGCAGTTCTTC
CASGASYNEQFF
>NA|TRBD1|TRBJ2-3|TRBV9
TGTGCCAGCAGCGGAGGGACAGGCACTAGCACAGATACGCAGTATTTT
CASSGGTGTSTDTQYF
>NA|NA|TRBJ2-3|TRBV27
TGTGCCAGAGCTCTTATTACAGATACGCAGTATTTT
CARALITDTQYF
>NA|NA|TRBJ1-2|TRBV4-3
TGCGCCAGCAGCCAAACGATCGGGGTCTATGGCTACACCTTC
CASSQTIGVYGYTF
>NA|TRBD2|TRBJ2-5|TRBV28
TGTGCCAGCAGTTCCCACTTAGCGGGAGCGTGGACCCAGTACTTC
CASSSHLAGAWTQYF
>NA|TRBD1|TRBJ1-1|TRBV29-1
TGCAGCGCCCGGACAGGGCGGAACACTGAAGCTTTCTTT
CSARTGRNTEAFF
>NA|NA|TRBJ2-2|TRBV5-1
TGCGCCAGCACCCGGTTTGGGACCGAGACTCCGAACACCGGGGAGCTGTTTTTT
CASTRFGTETPNTGELFF
>NA|NA|TRBJ2-3|TRBV5-4
TGTGCCAGCAGCTTGGCTAGCCCTAGCACAGATACGCAGTATTTT
CASSLASPSTDTQYF
>NA|TRBD1|TRBJ1-2|TRBV28
TGTGCCAGCAGTTCCAGGGGGGGTGGCTACACCTTC
CASSSRGGGYTF
>NA|TRBD1|TRBJ2-1|TRBV30
TGTGCCTGGAGTACAACGGACAGGGCGGAGGTCTTC
CAWSTTDRAEVF